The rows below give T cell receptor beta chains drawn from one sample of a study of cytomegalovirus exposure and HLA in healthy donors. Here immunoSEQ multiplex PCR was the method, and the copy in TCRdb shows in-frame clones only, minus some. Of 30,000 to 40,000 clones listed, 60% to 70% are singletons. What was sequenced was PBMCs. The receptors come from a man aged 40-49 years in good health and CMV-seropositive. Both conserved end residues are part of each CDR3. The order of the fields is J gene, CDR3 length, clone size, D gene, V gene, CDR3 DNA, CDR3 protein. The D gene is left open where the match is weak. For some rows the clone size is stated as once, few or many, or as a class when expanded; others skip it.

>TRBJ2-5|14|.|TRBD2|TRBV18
TGTGCCAGCTCACGACTAGCGGGGGGAGAGACCCAGTACTTC
CASSRLAGGETQYF
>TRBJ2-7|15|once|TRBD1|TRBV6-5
TGTGCCAGCAGACTCGGACAGGGGGTAGCTTACGAGCAGTACTTC
CASRLGQGVAYEQYF
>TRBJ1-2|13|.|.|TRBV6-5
TGTGCCAGCAGTTACCAAGGGGAATTTGGCTACACCTTC
CASSYQGEFGYTF
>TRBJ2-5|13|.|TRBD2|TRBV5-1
TGCGCCAGCGGGACTAGCGGGAAAGAGACCCAGTACTTC
CASGTSGKETQYF
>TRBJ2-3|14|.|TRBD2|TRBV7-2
TGTGCCAGCAGCTTTCCGGGGGGTACGAATACGCAGTATTTT
CASSFPGGTNTQYF
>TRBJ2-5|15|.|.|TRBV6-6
TGTGCCAGCAGTACCCCGGGGGTAGATGGGGAGACCCAGTACTTC
CASSTPGVDGETQYF
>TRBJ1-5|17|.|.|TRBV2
TGTGCCAGCAGTGAGAAGGCCGGGGTTACTAGCAATCAGCCCCAGCATTTT
CASSEKAGVTSNQPQHF
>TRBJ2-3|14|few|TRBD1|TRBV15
TGTGCCACCAGCAGAACAGGGGGCACAGATACGCAGTATTTT
CATSRTGGTDTQYF
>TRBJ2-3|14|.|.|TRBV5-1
TGCGCCAGCAGCTCGGACTTGGGCACAGATACGCAGTATTTT
CASSSDLGTDTQYF
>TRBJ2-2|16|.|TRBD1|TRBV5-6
TGTGCCAGCAGCGCGAGAGACAGGGTTTGGGCCGGGGAGCTGTTTTTT
CASSARDRVWAGELFF
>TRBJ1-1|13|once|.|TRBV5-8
TGTGCCAGCAGCTTGGTCAGGAACACTGAAGCTTTCTTT
CASSLVRNTEAFF
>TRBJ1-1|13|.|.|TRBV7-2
TGTGCCAGCAGCCTCCACATGAACACTGAAGCTTTCTTT
CASSLHMNTEAFF
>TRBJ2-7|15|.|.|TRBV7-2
TGTGCCAGCAGCTTAGTTTTTAGCGAGGGCTACGAGCAGTACTTC
CASSLVFSEGYEQYF
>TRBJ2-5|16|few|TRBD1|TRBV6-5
TGTGCCAGCAGTTACGCAATCAGGGGGCGCGGGGAGACCCAGTACTTC
CASSYAIRGRGETQYF
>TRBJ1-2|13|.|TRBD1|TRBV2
TGTGCCAGCACCGGGGACAGAAACTATGGCTACACCTTC
CASTGDRNYGYTF
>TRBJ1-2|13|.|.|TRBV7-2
TGTGCCAGCAGCCGTTCCCAGGGAATTGGCTACACCTTC
CASSRSQGIGYTF
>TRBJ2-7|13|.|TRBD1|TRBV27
TGTGCCAGCAGTTTAGTGGCAGGGGGCGAGCAGTACTTC
CASSLVAGGEQYF
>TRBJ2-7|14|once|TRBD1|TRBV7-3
TGTGCCAGCAGCACCTGGGACAGACCCTTCGAGCAGTACTTC
CASSTWDRPFEQYF
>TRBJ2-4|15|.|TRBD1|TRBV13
TGTGCCAGCAGCTCCCGGGACAGGGCGAAAAACATTCAGTACTTC
CASSSRDRAKNIQYF
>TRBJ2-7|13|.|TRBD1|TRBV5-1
TGCGCCAGCAGCCCGGACAGGGGCAGGGAGCAGTACTTC
CASSPDRGREQYF
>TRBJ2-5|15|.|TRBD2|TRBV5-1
TGCGCCAGCAGCTTGGGACTAGCGCCCCAAGAGACCCAGTACTTC
CASSLGLAPQETQYF
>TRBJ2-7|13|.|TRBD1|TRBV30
TGTGCCTGGGGGCCGGGACAGGGGAGCGAGCAGTACTTC
CAWGPGQGSEQYF
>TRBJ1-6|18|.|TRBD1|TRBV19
TGTGCCAGTACCGCTGGGACAGGGTCGAGTTCCTATAATTCACCCCTCCACTTT
CASTAGTGSSSYNSPLHF
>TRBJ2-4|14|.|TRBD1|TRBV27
TGTGCCAGCAGTCCGTGGGACAGGGTTGACATTCAGTACTTC
CASSPWDRVDIQYF
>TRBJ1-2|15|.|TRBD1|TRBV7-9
TGTGCCAGCAGCTCACGCACGGCAGGGGGCGGTGGCTACACCTTC
CASSSRTAGGGGYTF
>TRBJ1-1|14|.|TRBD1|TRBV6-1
TGTGCCAGCAGTGAACCGGGACAGCTCACTGAAGCTTTCTTT
CASSEPGQLTEAFF
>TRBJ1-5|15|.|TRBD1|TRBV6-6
TGTGCCAGCAGTCGGGACAGGGGTAGCAATCAGCCCCAGCATTTT
CASSRDRGSNQPQHF
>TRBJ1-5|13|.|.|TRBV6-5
TGTGCCAGCAGTTACGGGGAGGAGCAGCCCCAGCATTTT
CASSYGEEQPQHF
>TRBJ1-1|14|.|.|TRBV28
TGTGCCAGCAGCCTAACGACAGCCAACACTGAAGCTTTCTTT
CASSLTTANTEAFF
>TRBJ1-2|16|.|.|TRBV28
TGTGCCAGCAGTTCCTCCGGGACTTCCAACCTGTATGGCTACACCTTC
CASSSSGTSNLYGYTF
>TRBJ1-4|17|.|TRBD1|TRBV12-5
TGTGCTAGTGGTTTGGTACGATCTGGGACAGGCGAAGAAAAACTGTTTTTT
CASGLVRSGTGEEKLFF
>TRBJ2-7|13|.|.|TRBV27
TGTGCCAGCAGTTTAGGCAGGGCATACGAGCAGTACTTC
CASSLGRAYEQYF
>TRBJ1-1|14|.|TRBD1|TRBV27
TGTGCCAGCAGTCTAGGACAGGGGAACACTGAAGCTTTCTTT
CASSLGQGNTEAFF
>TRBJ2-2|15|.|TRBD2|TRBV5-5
TGTGCCAGCAGCTTGGCGCTAGCGGGGACCGGGGAGCTGTTTTTT
CASSLALAGTGELFF
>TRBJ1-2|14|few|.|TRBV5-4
TGTGCCAGCAGCTTCGATGCACAGATCCATGGCTACACCTTC
CASSFDAQIHGYTF
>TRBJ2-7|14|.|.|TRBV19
TGTGCCAGTAGTATGGAAGCGACCCGCGGAGAGCAGTACTTC
CASSMEATRGEQYF
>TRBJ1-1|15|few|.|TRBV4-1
TGCGCCAGCAGCCAAAAAGCGGCTATGAACACTGAAGCTTTCTTT
CASSQKAAMNTEAFF
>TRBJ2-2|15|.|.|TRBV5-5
TGTGCCAGCAGCTTGCTTACTGCGAGCACCGGGGAGCTGTTTTTT
CASSLLTASTGELFF
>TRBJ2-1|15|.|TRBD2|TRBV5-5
TGTGCCAGCAGCTTGTCGAGCGGGGTATACAATGAGCAGTTCTTC
CASSLSSGVYNEQFF
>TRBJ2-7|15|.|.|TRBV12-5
TGTGCTAGTGGTAACTCGGGGAGTGTCGCCTACGAGCAGTACTTC
CASGNSGSVAYEQYF
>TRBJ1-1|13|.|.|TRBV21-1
TGTGCCAGCAGCAAAGACAGGGGTTGGGAAGCTTTCTTT
CASSKDRGWEAFF
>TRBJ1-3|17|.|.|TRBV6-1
TGTGCCAGCAGTGAAGTCTATGGAGGGATCTGGGGAAACACCATATATTTT
CASSEVYGGIWGNTIYF
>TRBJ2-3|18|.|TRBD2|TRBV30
TGTGCCTCCTCCGGGAGGAGCGGGGGGGCTGTTAGCACAGATACGCAGTATTTT
CASSGRSGGAVSTDTQYF
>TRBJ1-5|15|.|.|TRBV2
TGTGCCAGCAGTACCCCAGGGGACAGCAATCAGCCCCAGCATTTT
CASSTPGDSNQPQHF
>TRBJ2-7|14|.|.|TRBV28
TGTGCCAGCAGTTTGTTGGCGGGGAAGTACGAGCAGTACTTC
CASSLLAGKYEQYF
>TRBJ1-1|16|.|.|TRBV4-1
TGCGCCAGCAGCCAAGATAAACGGACAGTGAACACTGAAGCTTTCTTT
CASSQDKRTVNTEAFF
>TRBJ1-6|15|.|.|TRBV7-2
TGTGCCAGCAGCTTATTATCTTGGGGGGATTCGCCCCTCCACTTT
CASSLLSWGDSPLHF
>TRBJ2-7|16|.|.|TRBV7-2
TGTGCCAGCAGCACCCCCCGGGAAGCGTCGGTGGACGAGCAGTACTTC
CASSTPREASVDEQYF
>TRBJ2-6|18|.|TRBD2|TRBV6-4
TGTGCCAGCAGTGAGGGCGTCGGGGGGGGGTCAGGGGCCAACGTCCTGACTTTC
CASSEGVGGGSGANVLTF
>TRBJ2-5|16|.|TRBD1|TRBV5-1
TGCGCCAGCAGCTTGGACAGGGGGCGCCTCGCGGAGACCCAGTACTTC
CASSLDRGRLAETQYF
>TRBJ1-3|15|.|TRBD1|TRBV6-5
TGTGCCAGCAGCCCCAGGGGGCGGAGGGGAAACACCATATATTTT
CASSPRGRRGNTIYF
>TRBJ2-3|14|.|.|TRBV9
TGTGCCAGCAGCGTAGGAGGGTCTTTAGATACGCAGTATTTT
CASSVGGSLDTQYF
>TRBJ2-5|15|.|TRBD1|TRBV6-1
TGTGCCAGCAGTGCCCTGGGACAGGGGGCTGGTGAGCAGTACTTC
CASSALGQGAGEQYF
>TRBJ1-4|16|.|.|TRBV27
TGTGCCAGCAGTTTAGGCCCGCCCCTCGGCGGTGAAAAACTGTTTTTT
CASSLGPPLGGEKLFF
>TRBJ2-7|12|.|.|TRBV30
TGTGCCTGGAGCCCGGACAGCTACGAGCAGTACTTC
CAWSPDSYEQYF
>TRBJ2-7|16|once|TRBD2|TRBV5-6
TGTGCCAGCAGCTTGGGGGTTAGCGGGGGATCCTACGAGCAGTACTTC
CASSLGVSGGSYEQYF
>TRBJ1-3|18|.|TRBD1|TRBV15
TGTGCCACCAGCAGAATTTTGGACAGGGGAGCGAGGGGAAACACCATATATTTT
CATSRILDRGARGNTIYF